One and the same sample provided the 27 T cell receptor beta chains below, sequenced in a study of CD8+ T cells in alopecia areata. As to treatment: oral pan-JAK inhibitor, 5-10 mg twice daily. Following extraction, RNA underwent reverse transcription to cDNA, which served as the sequencing template. Sequencing used immunoSEQ multiplex PCR; TCRdb keeps in-frame clones, though not all of them. The sample shows around 190,000 clones, approximately 61% of them seen only once. The specimen comprised CD4+ T cells sorted from blood, sampled at week 24, from a patient treated with tofacitinib. The receptors derive from a human donor with alopecia areata.

The rearrangement uses TRBV25-1 and TRBJ1-2; D may be TRBD1 (5 bases). The germline V gene has CDR1 MGHDK and CDR2 SYGVNS. CDR3 length: 16 residues. Trimming took 2 bases from V and 4 from J, leaving 17 bases between them. CDR3 nucleotide sequence: TGTGCCAGCAGTGAAGAGCGGGAAACCGGGGGCTATGGCTACACCTTC. Translating gives CASSEERETGGYGYTF.

This rearrangement joins TRBV7-2 to TRBJ1-2, with 7 bases lining up with TRBD1. CDR1 and CDR2 from the germline V gene are SGHTA and FQGNSA. V was clipped by 5 bases and J by 0 bases; unmatched bases: 6. The CDR3 is 15 amino acids. CDR3 loop: CASSPHRGANYGYTF. Here the CDR3 DNA reads TGTGCCAGCAGCCCTCACAGGGGAGCTAACTATGGCTACACCTTC.

This chain uses TRBV15 with TRBJ1-1; 7 nucleotides line up with TRBD1. The length of the CDR3 is 16 residues. Germline loops: CDR1 LNHNV, CDR2 YYDKDF (reference sequence). V lost 1 base and J lost 1; bases outside the gene matches: 6. The CDR3 bases are TGTGCCACCAGCAGAGTGACAGGGCTGGGGAACACTGAAGCTTTCTTT. Encoded protein: CATSRVTGLGNTEAFF.

The gene calls are TRBV29-1 and TRBJ1-6; D unresolved. Trimming cost V 4 bases and J 7 bases, with 5 bases left between them. From germline, CDR1 is SQVTM and CDR2 ANQGSEA. CDR3 length: 11 residues. CDR3 protein: CSVGENSPLHF. The CDR3 nucleotides read TGCAGCGTTGGGGAGAATTCACCCCTCCACTTT.

This clone was counted only a few times. The chain has TRBV30 and TRBJ1-1; D unresolved. Germline V gene data show CDR1 as GTSNPN and CDR2 as SVGIG (reference sequence). The CDR3 contains 11 residues. The V gene lost 3 bases and the J gene lost 7 bases, with 9 bases spanning the gap. The DNA for the CDR3 is TGTGCCTGGAGGCCGGATATTGAAGCTTTCTTT. Translation: CAWRPDIEAFF.

The chain joins TRBV29-1 to TRBJ1-2; D uncertain. The CDR3 has 14 residues. V was trimmed by 2 bases and J by 4 bases, leaving 14 bases between them. The germline CDR1 and CDR2 sequences are SQVTM and ANQGSEA. CDR3 sequence: CSVEPPGNIYGYTF. DNA for the CDR3: TGCAGCGTTGAACCTCCGGGAAATATCTATGGCTACACCTTC.

This chain uses TRBV11-2 with TRBJ2-5, with TRBD2 as a possible D gene (6 bases). The germline V and J ends were trimmed by 1 base and 4 bases, with 7 bases remaining between them. The CDR3 loop spans 13 amino acids. Germline V lookup: CDR1 SGHAT, CDR2 FQNNGV. CDR3 DNA: TGTGCCAGCAGCTTAGGGGGAGGAGAGACCCAGTACTTC. It translates to CASSLGGGETQYF.

The CDR3 loop reads CASSLGQDPLWGANVLTF. CDR3 in DNA: TGTGCCAGCAGCTTAGGACAGGACCCTTTGTGGGGGGCCAACGTCCTGACTTTC. The V and J genes are TRBV13 and TRBJ2-6, with D possibly being TRBD1 (5 bases). The germline gives CDR1 PRHDT, CDR2 FYEKMQ (reference sequence). There are 18 residues in the CDR3. Trimming removed 0 bases at V and 4 bases at J, with 16 bases between.

The chain uses TRBV29-1 and TRBJ2-2; a weak D match, TRBD1 (5 bases). Deletions cut 4 bases from V and 6 bases from J, with 6 bases between. The V gene's germline CDR1 is SQVTM and CDR2 ANQGSEA. This CDR3 has 11 residues. DNA for the CDR3: TGCAGCGTTGCAGGGCCCGGGGAGCTGTTTTTT. This translates into CSVAGPGELFF.

The rearrangement joins TRBV11-3 to TRBJ2-6, with D unresolved. Germline-derived CDR1 and CDR2 are SGHNT and YENEEA. The germline V and J ends were trimmed by 7 bases and 1 base, with 2 bases remaining between them. This CDR3 is 12 amino acids long. The chain's CDR3 is CASKSGANVLTF. For the CDR3, the DNA is TGTGCCAGCAAGTCTGGGGCCAACGTCCTGACTTTC.

This sequence joins TRBV10-3 and TRBJ2-5; D is possibly TRBD2 (6 bases). Germline loops: CDR1 ENHRY, CDR2 SYGVKD. The CDR3 sequence is 17 residues long. Trimming stripped 8 bases from V and 1 base from J, with 23 bases between. Here the CDR3 reads CAIGGSRAGSTQETQYF. The CDR3 coding sequence is TGTGCCATCGGTGGGTCGCGGGCGGGGAGTACCCAAGAGACCCAGTACTTC.

J is TRBJ1-2 and V is TRBV11-2, with a possible D match to TRBD1 (5 bases). Trimming cost V 0 bases and J 7 bases, with 12 bases left between them. This CDR3 comprises 14 residues. Per germline, CDR1 SGHAT and CDR2 FQNNGV. In DNA, the CDR3 is TGTGCCAGCAGCTTAGATCTAGGGGAAGGTGGCTACACCTTC. It translates to CASSLDLGEGGYTF.

V gene TRBV13 combines with J gene TRBJ1-1; D gene unclear. Germline lookup yields CDR1 PRHDT and CDR2 FYEKMQ (reference sequence). V lost 2 bases, J lost 3 bases, and 7 bases lay in between. The CDR3 is made up of 13 amino acids. CDR3 loop: CASSLRPDTEAFF. Written as DNA, the CDR3 is TGTGCCAGCAGCTTACGTCCAGACACTGAAGCTTTCTTT. The variable domain in full, completed from reference TRBV13 and TRBJ1-1, reads AAGVIQSPRHLIKEKRETATLKCYPIPRHDTVYWYQQGPGQDPQFLISFYEKMQSDKGSIPDRFSAQQFSDYHSELNMSSLELGDSALYFCASSLRPDTEAFFGQGTRLTVV.

This chain uses TRBV23-1 with TRBJ1-1; D possibly corresponds to TRBD1 (5 bases). TRBV23-1 is an ORF, with its function uncertain. This CDR3 contains 15 residues. The V end was cut by 1 base, the J end by 1 base, with 10 bases between. The CDR3 DNA reads as TGCGCCAGCAGTCAATTCCGGACACGGAACACTGAAGCTTTCTTT. It yields the protein CASSQFRTRNTEAFF.

The chain is built from TRBV5-6 and TRBJ2-7; perhaps TRBD1 as D (6 bases). V lost 2 bases and J 2 bases, leaving 20 bases between the germline ends. This CDR3 region has 17 residues. From germline, CDR1 is SGHDT and CDR2 YYEEEE. CDR3 sequence (DNA): TGTGCCAGCAGCTTTTCCCCCACAGGGAGTACGCCCTACGAGCAGTACTTC. Protein sequence: CASSFSPTGSTPYEQYF.

CDR3: CSVVVPSYQETQYF. The CDR3, as DNA: TGCAGCGTTGTAGTGCCCAGCTACCAAGAGACCCAGTACTTC. The V gene is TRBV29-1, the J gene TRBJ2-5, with unresolved D. V was shortened by 4 bases and J by 0 bases, with 12 bases between the two germline ends. There are 14 residues in the CDR3. CDR1 SQVTM and CDR2 ANQGSEA come from the germline V gene.

This clone was seen more than once but under ten times. The chain joins TRBV6-5 to TRBJ1-2, with D perhaps TRBD1 (5 bases). The germline gives CDR1 MNHEY, CDR2 SVGAGI. The CDR3 has 12 residues. Trimming shortened V by 8 bases and J by 4 bases, and 11 bases separated the two germline ends. The CDR3 is CASGTPIYGYTF. Written as DNA, the CDR3 is TGTGCCAGCGGGACTCCTATCTATGGCTACACCTTC.

Only a few counts were recorded for this clone. This sequence joins TRBV29-1 and TRBJ2-5, with D possibly being TRBD2 (5 bases). Germline values: CDR1 SQVTM, CDR2 ANQGSEA. The CDR3 contains 11 residues. The V gene lost 6 bases and the J gene lost 7 bases, with 12 bases spanning the gap. CDR3 residues: CSVGPRGTQYF. The CDR3 DNA reads as TGCAGCGTAGGGCCCCGGGGGACCCAGTACTTC.

This chain uses TRBV5-1 with TRBJ2-7, with 10 bases fitting TRBD1. J gave up 1 base and V 5 bases, and 18 bases lay outside the gene matches. The CDR3 spans 19 residues. Germline CDR1 and CDR2: SGHRS and YFSETQ. The CDR3 sequence: CASSFLPGDRGPSSYEQYF. The DNA for the CDR3 is TGCGCCAGCAGTTTCCTCCCCGGGGACAGGGGACCTTCATCCTACGAGCAGTACTTC.

This clone was found once. The rearrangement links TRBV29-1 to TRBJ1-4; D gene unclear. Trimming pared 7 bases from V and 0 bases from J, leaving 9 bases between. Germline V gives CDR1 SQVTM, CDR2 ANQGSEA. CDR3 length equals 13 residues. The DNA of the CDR3 is TGCAGCGGGACGTTCTCAACTAATGAAAAACTGTTTTTT. This encodes CSGTFSTNEKLFF.

The V call is TRBV30, the J call TRBJ2-3; D is perhaps TRBD2 (6 bases). Trimming shortened V by 2 bases and J by 0 bases, and 15 bases separated the two germline ends. The CDR3 has 16 amino acids. CDR1 GTSNPN and CDR2 SVGIG come from the germline V gene (reference sequence). The DNA for the CDR3 is TGTGCCTGGAGTTTTAGCGGAGCCCCTAGCACAGATACGCAGTATTTT. Translated, it gives CAWSFSGAPSTDTQYF.

This chain connects TRBV29-1 to TRBJ1-2; 7 bases fit TRBD1. This CDR3 spans 13 amino acids. Germline V lookup: CDR1 SQVTM, CDR2 ANQGSEA. V was clipped by 6 bases and J by 8 bases; unmatched bases: 12. The CDR3 is CSVSDRVIRGYTF. The CDR3 coding sequence is TGCAGCGTCAGCGACAGGGTGATTAGGGGCTACACCTTC.

The genes are TRBV2 and TRBJ2-3; D gene unclear. V dropped 0 bases and J dropped 2 bases, with 9 bases sitting between them. CDR1 and CDR2 from the germline V gene are SNHLY and FYNNEI. This CDR3 has 15 residues. This CDR3 is CASSEAQPHTDTQYF. The CDR3 bases are TGTGCCAGCAGTGAAGCTCAGCCACACACAGATACGCAGTATTTT.

This clone was seen more than once but under ten times. The J gene is TRBJ2-7, the V gene TRBV29-1; D remains unclear. The CDR3 is 12 amino acids. V dropped 7 bases and J dropped 3 bases, with 13 bases sitting between them. Looked up from germline, CDR1 is SQVTM and CDR2 is ANQGSEA. CDR3 in DNA: TGCAGCGGGGAAAATGAATTCTACGAGCAGTACTTC. As protein: CSGENEFYEQYF.

J is TRBJ1-1 and V is TRBV25-1, with a weak D call TRBD1 (5 bases). The ends were cut back, 4 bases at V and 0 bases at J, with 12 bases in the middle. CDR1 is MGHDK and CDR2 is SYGVNS in the germline V gene. The CDR3 totals 15 residues. Here the CDR3 DNA reads TGTGCCAGCAGTGTGGGGGGTGGGGTGAACACTGAAGCTTTCTTT. It codes for CASSVGGGVNTEAFF. Variable domain in full (rest from reference TRBV25-1 and TRBJ1-1): EADIYQTPRYLVIGTGKKITLECSQTMGHDKMYWYQQDPGMELHLIHYSYGVNSTEKGDLSSESTVSRIRTEHFPLTLESARPSHTSQYLCASSVGGGVNTEAFFGQGTRLTVV.

This sequence joins TRBV4-3 and TRBJ2-5; a weak D match, TRBD1 (6 bases). CDR1 is LGHNA and CDR2 is YSLEER in the germline V gene. This CDR3 is built from 15 residues. V was shortened by 0 bases and J by 2 bases, with 10 bases between the two germline ends. For the CDR3, the DNA is TGCGCCAGCAGCCAAGAGAACAGGGAACAAGAGACCCAGTACTTC. Translation: CASSQENREQETQYF.

The chain combines TRBV11-2 with TRBJ2-5, with D maybe TRBD2 (6 bases). From germline, CDR1 is SGHAT and CDR2 FQNNGV. The CDR3 length is 14 residues. Trimming removed 5 bases at V and 2 bases at J, with 12 bases between. In DNA, the CDR3 is TGTGCCAGCAGCCCCGGGACTTATCAAGAGACCCAGTACTTC. Amino acids: CASSPGTYQETQYF.